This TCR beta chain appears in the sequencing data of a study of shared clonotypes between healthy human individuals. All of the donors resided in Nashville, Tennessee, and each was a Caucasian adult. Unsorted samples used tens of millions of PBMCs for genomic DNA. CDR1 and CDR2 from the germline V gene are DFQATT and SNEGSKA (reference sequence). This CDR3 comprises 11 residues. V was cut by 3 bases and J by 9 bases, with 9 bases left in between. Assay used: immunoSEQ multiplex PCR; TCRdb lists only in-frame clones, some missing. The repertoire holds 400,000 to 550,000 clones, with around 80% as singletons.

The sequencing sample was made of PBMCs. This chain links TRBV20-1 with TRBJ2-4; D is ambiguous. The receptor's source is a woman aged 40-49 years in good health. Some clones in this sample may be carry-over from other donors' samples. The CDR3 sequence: CSARLGIIQYF. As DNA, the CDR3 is TGCAGTGCTAGGTTGGGTATCATTCAGTACTTC.